This T cell receptor (beta chain) originates from a study of T cell repertoires in cytomegalovirus infection. The overall study: Through public TCR beta signatures, both CMV infection and matching HLA type were indicated.

V was pared by 4 bases and J by 0 bases, with 20 bases between. The CDR3 totals 18 residues. Per germline, CDR1 SGHRS and CDR2 YFSETQ. This clonotype was counted only a few times. The antigen remains undetermined. TCRdb analysed the reads with MiXCR anew, one entry per CDR3 protein. The sample has nearly 700,000 distinct CDR3 sequences, roughly 33% seen once. The sample consisted of cultured PBMCs, taken from culture after CMV antigen stimulation. This TCR came from a human donor in good health (CMV status not recorded). Some clones in this sample may be carry-over from other donors' samples. The V and J genes are TRBV5-1 and TRBJ2-1; a weak D match, TRBD2 (6 bases). The CDR3 sequence: CASSTFLTGASSYNEQFF. CDR3 DNA: TGCGCCAGCAGCACCTTTCTGACGGGAGCTAGCTCCTACAATGAGCAGTTCTTC.